A selection of T cell receptor beta chains follows, all from one sample in a study of T cells in Graves' hyperthyroidism and ophthalmopathy. TCRdb used MiXCR to reprocess the multiplex PCR reads, holding one entry per CDR3 protein. The table records roughly 840,000 distinct CDR3 sequences, about 38% of them present only once. The sample taken for sequencing was blood. The receptors derive from a man aged 18 to 29 with Graves' hyperthyroidism. The CDR3 runs from the conserved cysteine through the conserved F or W. The D gene is left open where the match is weak. Some rows mark clone size as missing; the rest say once, few, many or name a class of expanded clone.

- | many | TRBJ1-5 | TRBV10-3 | TGTGCCATCAGTGAGTCGGGACCGAACAATCAGCCCCAGCATTTT | CAISESGPNNQPQHF
- | - | TRBJ1-5 | TRBV2 | TGTGCCAGCAGTGTATTAGGCGGAACTTATAGCAATCAGCCCCAGCATTTT | CASSVLGGTYSNQPQHF
- | - | TRBJ1-5 | TRBV5-4 | TGTGCCAGCAGCTTGGTTGGAGGTGTCAATCAGCCCCAGAATTTT | CASSLVGGVNQPQNF
- | many | TRBJ2-7 | TRBV19 | TGTGCCAGTAGTATCGCCCAGGGTTACGAGCAGTACTTC | CASSIAQGYEQYF
- | many | TRBJ2-5 | TRBV29-1 | TGCAGCGCAGGGGACGGTTCGGAGACCCAGTACTTC | CSAGDGSETQYF
- | - | TRBJ2-7 | TRBV10-3 | TGTGCCAGCAGTTACTCTCGGGCGGGGAGGACCGACGAGCAGTACTTC | CASSYSRAGRTDEQYF
- | - | TRBJ1-2 | TRBV4-3 | TGCGCCAGCAGCCAAGAAGGCGCCCGGTCGAACTATGGCTACACCTTC | CASSQEGARSNYGYTF
- | - | TRBJ2-7 | TRBV20-1 | TGCAGTGCTAGACCCAGATACTCCTACGAGCAGTACTTC | CSARPRYSYEQYF
TRBD1 | - | TRBJ1-4 | TRBV7-8 | TGTGCCAGCAGCGCCCAGGGGGAAGAAAAACTGTTTTTT | CASSAQGEEKLFF
TRBD1 | many | TRBJ1-2 | TRBV5-6 | TGTGCCAGCAGCTTAACAACAGGGGAAAGCTATGGCTACACCTTC | CASSLTTGESYGYTF
- | - | TRBJ2-7 | TRBV10-3 | TGTGCCATCAGAACTACAGGGTCTACCGACGAGCAGTACTTC | CAIRTTGSTDEQYF
TRBD1 | - | TRBJ1-2 | TRBV12-3/TRBV12-4 | TGTGCCAGCAGTTTGGCCGGGACAGGGTATGGCTACACCTTC | CASSLAGTGYGYTF
- | - | TRBJ1-1 | TRBV30 | TGTGCCGGAGGGATTACTGAAGCTTTCTTT | CAGGITEAFF
TRBD2 | - | TRBJ2-7 | TRBV12-3/TRBV12-4 | TGTGCCAGCAGGCCGGGACTAGCGGGAGGTCACGAGCAGTACTTC | CASRPGLAGGHEQYF
- | many | TRBJ2-7 | TRBV19 | TGTGCCAGTAGTATAGCAGGGATCAGCGAGCAGTACTTC | CASSIAGISEQYF
- | - | TRBJ1-1 | TRBV29-1 | TGCAGCGGTCAGGGTGAGACTGAAGCTTTCTTT | CSGQGETEAFF
- | - | TRBJ2-5 | TRBV24-1 | TGTGCCAGCAGCTATACCACGGGAGGGGGCCGGGAGACCCAGTACTTC | CASSYTTGGGRETQYF
TRBD1 | many | TRBJ1-5 | TRBV19 | TGTGCCAGTAGTATCAGGGGGCGAGGGCAGCCCCAGCATTTT | CASSIRGRGQPQHF
- | few | TRBJ2-7 | TRBV19 | TGTGCCAGTGGCTCGACTCCTGGCTACGAGCAGTACTTC | CASGSTPGYEQYF
- | once | TRBJ2-5 | TRBV20-1 | TGCAGTGCCTCGCCAGGGAGCCAAGAGACCCAGTACTTC | CSASPGSQETQYF
- | - | TRBJ1-5 | TRBV7-8 | TGTGCCAGCAGTGAAGCGGGGCGGGGCGGGCAGCCCCAGCATTTT | CASSEAGRGGQPQHF
TRBD1 | - | TRBJ2-7 | TRBV20-1 | TGCAGTGCTAGCCGATTAGCCGGGACAGGGGACCCCTACGAGCAGTACTTC | CSASRLAGTGDPYEQYF
TRBD1 | many | TRBJ1-2 | TRBV24-1 | TGTGCCACCAGTGACGGAAACAGGGGTGGCTACACCTTC | CATSDGNRGGYTF
- | - | TRBJ1-1 | TRBV6-5 | TGTGCCAGCACCATCGCGGACAGCACTGAAGCTTTCTTT | CASTIADSTEAFF
TRBD1 | - | TRBJ2-1 | TRBV29-1 | TGCAGCGTTTCAGGGGGCAATGAGCAGTTCTTC | CSVSGGNEQFF
- | - | TRBJ2-7 | TRBV7-3 | TGTGCCAGCAGCCATCGAACGTTGGCCTACGAGCAGTACTTC | CASSHRTLAYEQYF
- | many | TRBJ1-2 | TRBV7-2 | TGTGCCAGCAGCCCGAGTCAGGGGAATGGCTACACCTTC | CASSPSQGNGYTF
- | - | TRBJ1-2 | TRBV25-1 | TGTGCCAGCAGTTACGGGCCTTATGGCTACACCTTC | CASSYGPYGYTF
- | many | TRBJ1-1 | TRBV29-1 | TGCAGCGTTCAATCTCTCGAAGCTTTCTTT | CSVQSLEAFF
- | once | TRBJ1-2 | TRBV10-3 | TGTGCCAGCAGTTGCTCGGGGTCCAGGTTCTATGGCTACACCTTC | CASSCSGSRFYGYTF
TRBD1 | - | TRBJ2-2 | TRBV4-2 | TGTGCCAGCAGTCCGGGACAGAGAACCGGGGAGCTGTTTTTT | CASSPGQRTGELFF
- | - | TRBJ1-4 | TRBV10-3 | TGTGCCAGCAGTTTAACGGGCTACCACGAAAAACTGTTTTTT | CASSLTGYHEKLFF
TRBD1 | many | TRBJ2-7 | TRBV15 | TGTGCCACCAGCAGAGCGACAGGGACCTACGAGCAGTACTTC | CATSRATGTYEQYF
TRBD1 | - | TRBJ1-2 | TRBV15 | TGTGCCACTGGCAGGGGGGGGCAGGGGGTTTATGGCTACACCTTC | CATGRGGQGVYGYTF
- | many | TRBJ1-3 | TRBV4-3 | TGCGCCAGCAGCCAAGAGGGCAGAACGACTGGAAACACCATATATTTT | CASSQEGRTTGNTIYF
- | many | TRBJ2-5 | TRBV7-6 | TGTGCCAGCAGCTTAGTCCCGTACCAAGAGACCCAGTACTTC | CASSLVPYQETQYF
- | - | TRBJ1-6 | TRBV7-8 | TGTGCCAGCAGCTTGTTCAGCGGGGGATCACCCCTCCACTTT | CASSLFSGGSPLHF
TRBD2 | - | TRBJ2-7 | TRBV6-5 | TGTGCCAGCAGTTACACGGGAGGAGGGCAGGGCGAGCAGTACTTC | CASSYTGGGQGEQYF
- | many | TRBJ1-3 | TRBV7-8 | TGTGCCAGCAGCTTAGAGGCAGGGCTGGGAAACACCATATATTTT | CASSLEAGLGNTIYF
- | - | TRBJ1-4 | TRBV7-9 | TGTGCCAGCAGCTCGATCGAGGGGTCTCAGGGCAACGAAAAACTGTTTTTT | CASSSIEGSQGNEKLFF
- | - | TRBJ2-6 | TRBV29-1 | TGCAGGGCATCTTTCTCTGGGGCCAACGTCCTGACTTTC | CRASFSGANVLTF
- | many | TRBJ1-1 | TRBV2 | TGTGCCAGCGACACTTCGTTAGGGACTGAAGCTTTCTTT | CASDTSLGTEAFF
- | - | TRBJ1-2 | TRBV20-1 | TGCAGTTTTGGGGATGTTGGCTACACCTTC | CSFGDVGYTF
- | few | TRBJ1-1 | TRBV5-1 | TGCGCCAGCAGCTTGGCCGGGCAGGAGGGAACTGAAGCTTTCTTT | CASSLAGQEGTEAFF
- | many | TRBJ1-2 | TRBV25-1 | TGTGCCAGCAGTGAATTGGACAGCTATGGCTACACCTTC | CASSELDSYGYTF
TRBD1 | few | TRBJ1-3 | TRBV6-6 | TGTGCCAGCAGTTACGGACAGGGGACTGGAAACACCATATATTTT | CASSYGQGTGNTIYF
TRBD1 | - | TRBJ2-7 | TRBV5-1 | TGCGCCAGCAACTGGGGACAGGGGAAATTCTACGAGCAGTACTTC | CASNWGQGKFYEQYF
- | many | TRBJ1-3 | TRBV7-8 | TGTGCCAGCAGCGGCCCCGGGGTTGGAAACACCATATATTTT | CASSGPGVGNTIYF
- | many | TRBJ1-2 | TRBV15 | TGTGCCACCAGCTTCCGAAGGCAAGGCTACACCTTC | CATSFRRQGYTF
- | - | TRBJ2-7 | TRBV15 | TGTGCCACCAGCAGAGGGGCAGGGAGTGGGAATGAGCAGTACTTC | CATSRGAGSGNEQYF
- | - | TRBJ1-2 | TRBV19 | TGTGCCAGTAGCCAGGGCGTGGGGACACCATCGGGCTACACCTTC | CASSQGVGTPSGYTF